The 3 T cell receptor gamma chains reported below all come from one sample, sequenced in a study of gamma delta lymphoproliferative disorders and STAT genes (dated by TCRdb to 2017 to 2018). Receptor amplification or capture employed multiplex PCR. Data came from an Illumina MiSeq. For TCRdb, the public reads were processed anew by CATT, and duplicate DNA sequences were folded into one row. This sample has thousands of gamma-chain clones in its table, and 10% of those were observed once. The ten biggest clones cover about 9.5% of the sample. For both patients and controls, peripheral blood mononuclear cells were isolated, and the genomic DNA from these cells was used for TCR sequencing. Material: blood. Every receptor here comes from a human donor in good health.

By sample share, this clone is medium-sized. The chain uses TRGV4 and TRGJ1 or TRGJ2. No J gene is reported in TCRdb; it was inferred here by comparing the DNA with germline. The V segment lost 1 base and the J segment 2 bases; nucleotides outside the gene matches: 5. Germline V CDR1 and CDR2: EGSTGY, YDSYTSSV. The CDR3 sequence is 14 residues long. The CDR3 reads CATWDGPHYYKKLF. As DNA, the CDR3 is TGTGCCACCTGGGATGGCCCACATTATTATAAGAAACTCTTT.

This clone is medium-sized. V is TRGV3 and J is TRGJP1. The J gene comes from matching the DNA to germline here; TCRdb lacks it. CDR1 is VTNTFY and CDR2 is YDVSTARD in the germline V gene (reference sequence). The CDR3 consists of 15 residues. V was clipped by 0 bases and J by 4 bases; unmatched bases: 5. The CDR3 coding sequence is TGTGCCACCTGGGACAGGCACGGCACTGGTTGGTTCAAGATATTT. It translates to CATWDRHGTGWFKIF.

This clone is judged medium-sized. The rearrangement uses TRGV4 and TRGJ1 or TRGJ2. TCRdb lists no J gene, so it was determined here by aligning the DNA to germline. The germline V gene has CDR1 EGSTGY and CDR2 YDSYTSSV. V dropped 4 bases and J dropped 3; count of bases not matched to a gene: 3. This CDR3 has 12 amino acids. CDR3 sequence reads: CATWESYYKKLF. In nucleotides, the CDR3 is TGTGCCACCTGGGAGAGTTATTATAAGAAACTCTTT.